This T cell receptor (beta chain) was retrieved from a study of cytomegalovirus exposure and HLA in healthy donors. On the study more broadly: Across 350 to 500 genotyped donors, roughly 85% landed in the Caucasian-associated ancestry cluster.

Amplification used 60 Vbeta primers and 13 Jbeta primers. TCRdb's table, derived via immunoSEQ multiplex PCR, lists solely in-frame clones and lacks some. The sample includes over 110,000 clones, over 75% seen only once; the top ten take approximately 2.4%. Whole-study findings and limits: The study recorded about 150 TCR beta chains that were cytomegalovirus-associated. A later analysis linked a missense variant in DCLRE1C to the trimming of TCR beta V and J genes.

CDR1 is LGHNA, CDR2 YSLEER, per germline. Trimming at V came to 8 bases and at J to 0 bases, leaving 9 bases not matched to a gene. There are 16 residues in the CDR3. Of note for this clone: The antigen is not known.

Sequenced: PBMCs. The TCR originated in a male donor in good health and CMV-seronegative. This chain joins TRBV4-3 and TRBJ1-3, with 8 bases that match TRBD1. As DNA, the CDR3 is TGCGCCAGCGCCCAGGACAGGGCGAGCTCTGGAAACACCATATATTTT. It specifies CASAQDRASSGNTIYF.